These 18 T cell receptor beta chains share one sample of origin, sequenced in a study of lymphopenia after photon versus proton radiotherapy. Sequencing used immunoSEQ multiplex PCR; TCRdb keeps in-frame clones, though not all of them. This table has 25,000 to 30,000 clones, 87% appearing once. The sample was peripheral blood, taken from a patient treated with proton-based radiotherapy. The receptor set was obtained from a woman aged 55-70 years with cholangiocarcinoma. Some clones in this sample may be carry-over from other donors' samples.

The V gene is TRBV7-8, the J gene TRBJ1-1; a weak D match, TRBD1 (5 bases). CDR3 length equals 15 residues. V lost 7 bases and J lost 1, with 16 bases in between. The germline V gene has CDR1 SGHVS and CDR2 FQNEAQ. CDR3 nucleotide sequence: TGTGCCAGCATACTTCTTATCGGGGCGAACACTGAAGCTTTCTTT. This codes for CASILLIGANTEAFF.

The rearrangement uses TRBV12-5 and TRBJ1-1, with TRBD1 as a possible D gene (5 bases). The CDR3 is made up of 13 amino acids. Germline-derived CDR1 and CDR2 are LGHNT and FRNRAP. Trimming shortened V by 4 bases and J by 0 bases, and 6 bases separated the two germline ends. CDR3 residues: CASGSTVNTEAFF. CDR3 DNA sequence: TGTGCTAGTGGTTCGACAGTGAACACTGAAGCTTTCTTT.

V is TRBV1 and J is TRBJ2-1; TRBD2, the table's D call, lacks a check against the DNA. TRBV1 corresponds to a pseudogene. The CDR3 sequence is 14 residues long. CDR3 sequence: CTSPTSGREDEQFF. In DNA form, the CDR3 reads TGCACCAGCCCGACTAGCGGGAGAGAGGATGAGCAGTTCTTC.

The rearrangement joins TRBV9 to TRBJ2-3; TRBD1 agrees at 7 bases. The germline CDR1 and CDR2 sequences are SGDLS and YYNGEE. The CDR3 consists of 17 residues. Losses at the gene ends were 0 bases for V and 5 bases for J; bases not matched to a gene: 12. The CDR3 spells CASSVEGAGRGGDTQYF. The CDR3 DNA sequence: TGTGCCAGCAGCGTAGAGGGGGCGGGCCGAGGAGGAGATACGCAGTATTTT.

The CDR3, as DNA: TGTGCCAGCAAAGCCGGGACTAGCGTCGGCGAGACCCAGTACTTC. Its translation: CASKAGTSVGETQYF. The chain couples TRBV9 to TRBJ2-5, with TRBD2 matching over 10 bases. Germline V gives CDR1 SGDLS, CDR2 YYNGEE. Trimming cost V 6 bases and J 5 bases; bases outside gene matches: 10. This CDR3 is 15 amino acids long.

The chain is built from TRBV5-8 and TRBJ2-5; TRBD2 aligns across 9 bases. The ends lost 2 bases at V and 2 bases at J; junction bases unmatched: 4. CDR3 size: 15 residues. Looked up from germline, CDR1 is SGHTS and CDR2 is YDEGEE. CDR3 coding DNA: TGTGCCAGCAGCTTTGGGCTAGCGGGGCAAGAGACCCAGTACTTC. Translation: CASSFGLAGQETQYF.

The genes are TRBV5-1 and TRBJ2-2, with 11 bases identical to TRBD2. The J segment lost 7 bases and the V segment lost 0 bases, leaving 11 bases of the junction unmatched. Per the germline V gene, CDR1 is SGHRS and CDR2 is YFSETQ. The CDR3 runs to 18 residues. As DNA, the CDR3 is TGCGCCAGCAGCTTGGGGGGACTAGCGGTGGAAAAAGGCGGGGAGCTGTTTTTT. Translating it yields CASSLGGLAVEKGGELFF. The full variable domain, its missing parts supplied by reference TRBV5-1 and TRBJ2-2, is KAGVTQTPRYLIKTRGQQVTLSCSPISGHRSVSWYQQTPGQGLQFLFEYFSETQRNKGNFPGRFSGRQFSNSRSEMNVSTLELGDSALYLCASSLGGLAVEKGGELFFGEGSRLTVL.

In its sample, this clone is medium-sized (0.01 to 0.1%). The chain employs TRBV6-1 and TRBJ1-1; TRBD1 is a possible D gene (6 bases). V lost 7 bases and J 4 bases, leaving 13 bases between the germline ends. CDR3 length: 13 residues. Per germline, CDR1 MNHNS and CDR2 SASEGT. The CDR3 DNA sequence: TGTGCCAGCAACATACAGGGTTCCACTGAAGCTTTCTTT. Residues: CASNIQGSTEAFF.

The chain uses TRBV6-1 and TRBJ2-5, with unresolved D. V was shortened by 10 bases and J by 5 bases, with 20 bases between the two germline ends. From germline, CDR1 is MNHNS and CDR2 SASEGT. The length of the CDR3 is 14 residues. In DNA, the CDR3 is TGTGCCACCTCCGAAAGCAACCTTTCCGAGACCCAGTACTTC. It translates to CATSESNLSETQYF.

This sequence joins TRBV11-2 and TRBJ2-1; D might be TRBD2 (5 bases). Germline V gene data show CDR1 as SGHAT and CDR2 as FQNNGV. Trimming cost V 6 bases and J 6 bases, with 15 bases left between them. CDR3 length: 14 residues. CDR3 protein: CASSRARAGNEQFF. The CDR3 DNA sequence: TGTGCCAGCAGTCGAGCGAGGGCGGGCAATGAGCAGTTCTTC.

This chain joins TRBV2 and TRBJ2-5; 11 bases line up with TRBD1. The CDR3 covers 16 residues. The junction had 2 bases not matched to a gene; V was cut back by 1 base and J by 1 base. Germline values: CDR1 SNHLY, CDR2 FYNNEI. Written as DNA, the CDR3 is TGTGCCAGCAGTGAAGGGACAGGGGGCCTCCAAGAGACCCAGTACTTC. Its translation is CASSEGTGGLQETQYF.

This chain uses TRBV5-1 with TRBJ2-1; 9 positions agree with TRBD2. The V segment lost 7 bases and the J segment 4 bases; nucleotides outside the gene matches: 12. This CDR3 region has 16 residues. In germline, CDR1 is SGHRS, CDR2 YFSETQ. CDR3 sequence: CASRPRLAGSYNEQFF. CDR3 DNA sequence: TGCGCCAGCCGACCCCGGCTAGCGGGGAGTTACAATGAGCAGTTCTTC.

CDR3 nucleotide sequence: TGTGCCTGGAGTGTAGACGTGGGGCCCCAGCATTTT. Translation gives CAWSVDVGPQHF. This chain joins TRBV30 and TRBJ1-5; D is unresolved. Deletions cut 0 bases from V and 9 bases from J, with 9 bases between. CDR1 is GTSNPN, CDR2 SVGIG, per germline (reference sequence). The CDR3 extends over 12 amino acids.

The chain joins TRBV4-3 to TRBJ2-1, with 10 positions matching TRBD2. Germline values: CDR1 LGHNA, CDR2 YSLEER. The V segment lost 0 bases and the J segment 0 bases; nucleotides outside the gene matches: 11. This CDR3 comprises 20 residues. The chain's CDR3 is CASSQDGAGLALSSYNEQFF. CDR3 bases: TGCGCCAGCAGCCAAGATGGAGCGGGACTAGCGTTGAGCTCCTACAATGAGCAGTTCTTC.

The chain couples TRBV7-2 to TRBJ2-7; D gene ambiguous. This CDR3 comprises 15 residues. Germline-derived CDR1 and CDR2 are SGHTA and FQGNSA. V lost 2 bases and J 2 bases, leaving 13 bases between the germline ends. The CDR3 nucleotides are TGTGCCAGCAGCTTATTCGGTCAGGAAGCCTACGAGCAGTACTTC. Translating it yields CASSLFGQEAYEQYF.

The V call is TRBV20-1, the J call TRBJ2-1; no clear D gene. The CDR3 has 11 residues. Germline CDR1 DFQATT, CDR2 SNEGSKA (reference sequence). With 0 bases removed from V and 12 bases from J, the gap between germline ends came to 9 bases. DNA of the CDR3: TGCAGTGCTAGAGAGGTCGTGGGGCAGTTCTTC. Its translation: CSAREVVGQFF.

DNA for the CDR3: TGTGCCAGCACCCGATCCGGGACAGGGGGCGTGCAGTACTTC. It yields the protein CASTRSGTGGVQYF. The chain recombines TRBV6-1 with TRBJ2-7, with 12 nucleotides matching TRBD1. The germline V gene has CDR1 MNHNS and CDR2 SASEGT. Losses at the gene ends were 7 bases for V and 9 bases for J; bases not matched to a gene: 10. The CDR3 contains 14 residues.

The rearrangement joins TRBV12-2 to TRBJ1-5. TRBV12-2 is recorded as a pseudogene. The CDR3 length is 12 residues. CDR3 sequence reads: CASRFEGQPQHF. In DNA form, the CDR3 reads TGTGCAAGTCGCTTCGAAGGTCAGCCCCAGCATTTT.